This TCR beta chain appears in the sequencing data of a study of CD8 T cells in ankylosing spondylitis. Unmatched junction bases numbered 7, after V lost 5 bases and J lost 3 bases. Per germline, CDR1 DFQATT and CDR2 SNEGSKA (reference sequence). The length of the CDR3 is 14 residues. General study points: Reportedly, significant enrichment of disease-linked clones occurred in matched ankylosing spondylitis synovial fluid. Peripheral blood held disease-linked clones only at relatively low frequency, and these were CD8+. Several highly homologous variants formed a TCR beta motif that appeared characteristic of ankylosing spondylitis blood.

Quantitative 5'-RACE with molecular barcodes was used to make the TCR beta libraries. TCRdb reprocessed the 5' RACE reads with MiXCR, giving one entry per CDR3 protein. The table shows 350,000 to 550,000 distinct CDR3 sequences, with 26% occurring only once. For this clonotype: The antigen is not known.

The sample taken for sequencing was blood, either unsorted or a sorted T cell fraction (not recorded which). The sequence was collected from a male donor with ankylosing spondylitis. The chain has TRBV20-1 and TRBJ1-1, with 9 nucleotides matching TRBD1. The chain's CDR3 is CSAHYRTGDTEAFF. For the CDR3, the DNA is TGCAGTGCTCATTACCGGACAGGGGACACTGAAGCTTTCTTT.